This TCR beta chain was observed in a study of graft-versus-host responses after intestinal transplantation. Germline values: CDR1 SGHVS, CDR2 FNYEAQ. This CDR3 contains 15 residues. Study-level results: The study associated peak circulating GvH clone levels with early post-transplant HvG declines.

The method was immunoSEQ multiplex PCR; TCRdb's version includes in-frame clones alone and lacks a portion of them. The top ten hold roughly 0.4% of the sample, which has tens of thousands of clones, 85% to 95% seen once. As for this clone: Its target is unknown. The junction and the germline gene differ at one end; a read error may be behind it.

The chain carries TRBV7-6 and TRBJ2-5; 7 bases match TRBD2. The J call is uncertain, as TRBJ2-7 better fits the DNA end. Here the sequenced sample was unstimulated CD4+ T cells sorted from spleen or lymph node cells, taken before transplant. This receptor was identified in a human donor who was the organ donor for an intestinal transplant. The CDR3 spells CASSLRAGSSDEQYF. The DNA for the CDR3 is TGTGCCAGCAGCTTGAGAGCGGGGTCCTCCGACGAGCAGTACTTC.